This TCR beta chain was captured in a study of blood T cell repertoires in COVID-19. Across the study: Samples of COVID-19 (acute and convalescent) were obtained from the United States, Italy and Spain. PBMCs, B-cell-depleted T cells, or T cells provided the cDNA or gDNA that made up the material.

Per the original methods: The authors estimated nucleated cell counts from reference gene primer amplification. The data were produced by immunoSEQ multiplex PCR, yet TCRdb's version contains in-frame clones alone and is incomplete. The V and J calls and clone size were taken over from that table, and D and trimming were inferred from the DNA. The sample lists a few hundred thousand clones, around 83% occurring once. CDR3 size: 18 residues. Germline CDR1 reads SGHTA; CDR2 reads FQGTGA. V was clipped by 2 bases and J by 2 bases, with 18 bases between them. The V and J genes are TRBV7-3 and TRBJ2-2; possibly TRBD1 for D (6 bases). Sequencing was performed on peripheral blood. The sequence came from a middle-aged man with acute or convalescent COVID-19. This CDR3 is CASSLQPPGTRNTGELFF. Here the CDR3 DNA reads TGTGCCAGCAGCTTACAACCCCCCGGGACAAGAAACACCGGGGAGCTGTTTTTT.